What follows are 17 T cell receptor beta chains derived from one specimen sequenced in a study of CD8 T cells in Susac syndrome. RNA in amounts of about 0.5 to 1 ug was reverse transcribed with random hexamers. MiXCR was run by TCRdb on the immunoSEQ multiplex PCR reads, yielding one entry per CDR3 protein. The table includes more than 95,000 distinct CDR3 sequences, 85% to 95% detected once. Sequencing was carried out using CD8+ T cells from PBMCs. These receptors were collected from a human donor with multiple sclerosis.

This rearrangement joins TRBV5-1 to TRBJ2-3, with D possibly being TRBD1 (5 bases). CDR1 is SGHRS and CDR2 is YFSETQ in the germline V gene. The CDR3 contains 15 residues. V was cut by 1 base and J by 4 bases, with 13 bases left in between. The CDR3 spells CASSLRAPRADTQYF. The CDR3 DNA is TGCGCCAGCAGCTTGAGGGCGCCCAGGGCAGATACGCAGTATTTT.

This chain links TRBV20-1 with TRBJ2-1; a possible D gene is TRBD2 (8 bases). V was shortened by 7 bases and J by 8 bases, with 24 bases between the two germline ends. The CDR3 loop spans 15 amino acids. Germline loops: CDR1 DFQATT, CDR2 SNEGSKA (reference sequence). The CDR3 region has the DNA TGCAGTGTACAGCTTAGCGGGACAGCAGGCGATGAGCAGTTCTTC. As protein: CSVQLSGTAGDEQFF.

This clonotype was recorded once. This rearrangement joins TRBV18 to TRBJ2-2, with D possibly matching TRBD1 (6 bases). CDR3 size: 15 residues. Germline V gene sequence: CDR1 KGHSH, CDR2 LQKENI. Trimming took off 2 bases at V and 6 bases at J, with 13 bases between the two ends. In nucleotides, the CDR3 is TGTGCCAGCTCACCAGGAACAGGGTCGGCCGGGGAGCTGTTTTTT. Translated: CASSPGTGSAGELFF.

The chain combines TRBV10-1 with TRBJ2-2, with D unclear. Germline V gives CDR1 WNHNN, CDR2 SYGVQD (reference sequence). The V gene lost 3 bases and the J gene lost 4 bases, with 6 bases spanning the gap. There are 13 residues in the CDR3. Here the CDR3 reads CASSDKPTGELFF. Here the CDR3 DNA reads TGCGCCAGCAGTGACAAGCCCACCGGGGAGCTGTTTTTT.

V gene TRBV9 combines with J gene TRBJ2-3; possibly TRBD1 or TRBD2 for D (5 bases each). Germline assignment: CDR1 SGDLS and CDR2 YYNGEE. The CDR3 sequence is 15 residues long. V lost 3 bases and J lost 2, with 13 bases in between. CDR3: CASSDRDPYTDTQYF. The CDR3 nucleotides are TGTGCCAGCAGCGACCGGGACCCATACACAGATACGCAGTATTTT.

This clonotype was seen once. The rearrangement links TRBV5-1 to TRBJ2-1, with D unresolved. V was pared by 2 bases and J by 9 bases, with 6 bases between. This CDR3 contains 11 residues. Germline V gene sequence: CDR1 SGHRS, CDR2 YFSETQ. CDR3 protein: CASSFTSEQFF. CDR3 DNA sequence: TGCGCCAGCAGCTTCACAAGTGAGCAGTTCTTC.

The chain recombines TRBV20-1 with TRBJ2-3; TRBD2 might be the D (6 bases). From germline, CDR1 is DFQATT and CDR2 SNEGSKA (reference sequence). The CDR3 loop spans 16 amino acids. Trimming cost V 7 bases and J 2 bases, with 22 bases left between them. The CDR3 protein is CSVGQDRDSYTDTQYF. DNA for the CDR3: TGCAGTGTGGGGCAGGACCGGGACTCCTACACAGATACGCAGTATTTT.

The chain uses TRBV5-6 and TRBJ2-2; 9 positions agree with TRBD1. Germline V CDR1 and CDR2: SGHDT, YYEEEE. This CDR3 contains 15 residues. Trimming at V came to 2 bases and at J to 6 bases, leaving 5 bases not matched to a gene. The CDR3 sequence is CASSFGTGSAGELFF. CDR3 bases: TGTGCCAGCAGCTTTGGGACAGGGAGTGCCGGGGAGCTGTTTTTT.

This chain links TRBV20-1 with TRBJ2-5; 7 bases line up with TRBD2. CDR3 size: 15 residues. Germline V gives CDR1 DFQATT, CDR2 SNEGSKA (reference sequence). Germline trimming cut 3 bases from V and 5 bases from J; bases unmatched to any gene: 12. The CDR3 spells CSASPTGREVETQYF. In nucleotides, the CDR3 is TGCAGTGCTAGTCCCACGGGGAGGGAGGTGGAGACCCAGTACTTC.

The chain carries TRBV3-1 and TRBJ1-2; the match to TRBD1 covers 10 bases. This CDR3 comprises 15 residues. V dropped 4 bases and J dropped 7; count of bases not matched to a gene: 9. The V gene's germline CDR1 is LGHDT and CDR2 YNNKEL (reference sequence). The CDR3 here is CASSPRGDRGGGYTF. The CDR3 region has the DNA TGTGCCAGCAGCCCTCGAGGGGACAGGGGAGGTGGCTACACCTTC.

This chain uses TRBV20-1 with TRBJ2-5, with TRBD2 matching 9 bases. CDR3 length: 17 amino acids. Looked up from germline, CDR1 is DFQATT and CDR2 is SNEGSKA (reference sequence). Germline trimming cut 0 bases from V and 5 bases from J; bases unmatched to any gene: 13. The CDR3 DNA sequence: TGCAGTGCTAGAGATCCCCTAGCGGGGACCCGCGCGGAGACCCAGTACTTC. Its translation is CSARDPLAGTRAETQYF.

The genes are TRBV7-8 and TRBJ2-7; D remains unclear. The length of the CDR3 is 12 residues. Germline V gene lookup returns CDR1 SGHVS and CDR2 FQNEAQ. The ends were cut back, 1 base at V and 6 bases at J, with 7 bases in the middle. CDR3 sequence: CASSLGVAEQYF. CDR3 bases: TGTGCCAGCAGCTTAGGAGTTGCCGAGCAGTACTTC.

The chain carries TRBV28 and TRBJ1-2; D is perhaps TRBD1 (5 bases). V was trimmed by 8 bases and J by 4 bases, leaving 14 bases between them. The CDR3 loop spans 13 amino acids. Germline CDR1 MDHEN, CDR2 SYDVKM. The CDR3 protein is CASGKDSFYGYTF. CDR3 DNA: TGTGCCAGCGGTAAAGACAGCTTCTATGGCTACACCTTC.

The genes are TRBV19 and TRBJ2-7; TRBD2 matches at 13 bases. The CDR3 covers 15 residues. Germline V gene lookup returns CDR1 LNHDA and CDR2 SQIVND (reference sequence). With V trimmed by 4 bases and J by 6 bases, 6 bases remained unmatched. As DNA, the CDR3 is TGTGCCAGTAGTACAAGGACTAGCGGGGGCGGCGAGCAGTACTTC. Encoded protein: CASSTRTSGGGEQYF.

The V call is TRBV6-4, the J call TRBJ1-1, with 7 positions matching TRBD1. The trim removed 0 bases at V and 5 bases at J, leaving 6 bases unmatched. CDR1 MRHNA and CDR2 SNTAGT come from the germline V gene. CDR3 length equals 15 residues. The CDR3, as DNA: TGTGCCAGCAGTGACTCATCAGGGGGTCGGACTGAAGCTTTCTTT. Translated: CASSDSSGGRTEAFF.

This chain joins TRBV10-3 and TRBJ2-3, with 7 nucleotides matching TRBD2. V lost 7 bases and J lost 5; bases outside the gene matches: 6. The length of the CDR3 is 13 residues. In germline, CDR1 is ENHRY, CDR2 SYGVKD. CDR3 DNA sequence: TGTGCCATCAACCCGGGGGAGGGAGATACGCAGTATTTT. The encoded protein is CAINPGEGDTQYF.

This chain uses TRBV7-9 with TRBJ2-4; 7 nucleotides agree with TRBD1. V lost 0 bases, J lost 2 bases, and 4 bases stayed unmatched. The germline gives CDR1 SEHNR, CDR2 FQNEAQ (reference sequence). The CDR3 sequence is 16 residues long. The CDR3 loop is CASSLATGDPKNIQYF. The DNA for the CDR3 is TGTGCCAGCAGCTTAGCAACAGGGGACCCCAAAAACATTCAGTACTTC.